The source of this TCR beta chain is a study of T cells after yellow fever vaccination. This clonotype was picked up a small number of times. MiXCR was run by TCRdb on the 5' RACE reads, yielding one entry per CDR3 protein. In the table there are some 390,000 distinct CDR3 sequences, approximately 6% of which are singletons. The sample here was PBMCs, taken 5 days after the yellow fever booster vaccination. The receptor was derived from a man aged 25 to 40 who received the YFV17D yellow fever vaccine.

CDR3 in DNA: TGCAGCGTTGAAAAAAGAGGGGGAGAGACCCAGTACTTC. This codes for CSVEKRGGETQYF. This chain uses TRBV29-1 with TRBJ2-5; TRBD1 might be the D (6 bases). The germline V gene encodes CDR1 SQVTM and CDR2 ANQGSEA. The V gene lost 2 bases and the J gene lost 4 bases, with 11 bases spanning the gap. The CDR3 extends over 13 amino acids.